Listed below are T cell receptor beta chains from one sample, sequenced in a study of beta chain features in type 1 diabetes. The assay was immunoSEQ multiplex PCR, and TCRdb's table has in-frame clones only and misses some. The sample shows some 270,000 clones, about 8% of them seen only once. The sequencing input was central memory CD4+ T cells from blood. The source of these receptors is a woman in her late teens or twenties in good health. Each CDR3 is given with its conserved first and last residue. A D gene is named only where the DNA matches it firmly. Some rows have no size entry. The others give once, few or many, or a class for an expanded clone.

v_call	d_call	j_call	clone_size	cdr3_aa	cdr3_nt
TRBV2	.	TRBJ2-4	many	CASHRLAKNIQYF	TGTGCCAGTCATCGACTAGCCAAAAACATTCAGTACTTC
TRBV18	.	TRBJ2-3	.	CASSTQIDTQYF	TGTGCCAGCTCAACGCAGATAGATACGCAGTATTTT
TRBV29-1	.	TRBJ1-1	many	CSVAGGNPNTEAFF	TGCAGCGTTGCGGGGGGGAACCCGAACACTGAAGCTTTCTTT
TRBV5-4	.	TRBJ2-7	few	CASSPQGTEQYF	TGTGCCAGCAGCCCACAGGGAACCGAGCAGTACTTC
TRBV7-8	TRBD2	TRBJ2-5	few	CASSRSLAGGETQYF	TGTGCCAGCAGCCGAAGCCTAGCGGGAGGGGAGACCCAGTACTTC
TRBV7-2	.	TRBJ2-1	few	CASSLWFPALPNEQFF	TGTGCCAGCAGCTTATGGTTTCCGGCCCTTCCTAATGAGCAGTTCTTC
TRBV29-1	TRBD1	TRBJ2-1	.	CSSRTGYNEQFF	TGCAGCTCCAGGACAGGCTACAATGAGCAGTTCTTC
TRBV6-1	.	TRBJ1-2	.	CASSEIDRASGYTF	TGTGCCAGCAGTGAAATTGACCGGGCCTCCGGCTACACCTTC
TRBV27	.	TRBJ2-5	many	CASKTRETQYF	TGTGCCAGCAAAACCCGGGAGACCCAGTACTTC
TRBV7-9	TRBD1	TRBJ1-1	.	CASSLLDRDAFF	TGTGCCAGCAGCCTATTGGACAGGGATGCTTTCTTT
TRBV9	TRBD1	TRBJ1-1	.	CASSTYRDSMNTEAFF	TGTGCCAGCAGCACTTACCGGGACAGTATGAACACTGAAGCTTTCTTT
TRBV28	.	TRBJ1-1	.	CASSADMNTEAFF	TGTGCCAGCAGCGCGGACATGAACACTGAAGCTTTCTTT
TRBV5-1	.	TRBJ2-1	few	CASSTGHRDNWVNEQFF	TGCGCCAGCAGCACCGGTCACAGGGACAATTGGGTGAATGAGCAGTTCTTC
TRBV4-3	TRBD1	TRBJ1-1	.	CASTIQGASEAFF	TGCGCCAGCACCATACAGGGGGCCTCTGAAGCTTTCTTT
TRBV11-1	.	TRBJ2-3	few	CASSPQGWSDTQYF	TGTGCCAGCAGTCCTCAGGGGTGGTCAGATACGCAGTATTTT
TRBV11-3	.	TRBJ2-1	few	CASRGTTHNEQFF	TGTGCCAGCAGAGGCACGACCCACAATGAGCAGTTCTTC
TRBV6-8	TRBD1	TRBJ2-1	.	CASSQTGQYNEQFF	TGTGCCAGCAGTCAAACGGGACAGTACAATGAGCAGTTCTTC
TRBV5-4	TRBD2	TRBJ2-2	.	CASSPGTRTGELFF	TGTGCCAGCAGCCCCGGGACTAGGACCGGGGAGCTGTTTTTT
TRBV7-2	.	TRBJ2-2	many	CASSLEASVNTGELFF	TGTGCCAGCAGCTTAGAGGCTAGCGTGAACACCGGGGAGCTGTTTTTT
TRBV2	.	TRBJ1-5	few	CASRAAVNQPQHF	TGTGCCAGCAGGGCGGCAGTGAATCAGCCCCAGCATTTT
TRBV14	.	TRBJ1-1	.	CASSPEHSGTEAFF	TGTGCCAGCAGCCCGGAGCATTCGGGCACTGAAGCTTTCTTT
TRBV4-1	.	TRBJ1-4	.	CASSRSGRDEKLFF	TGCGCCAGCAGCCGAAGCGGCAGGGATGAAAAACTGTTTTTT
TRBV5-1	TRBD2	TRBJ2-3	.	CASSLLAGGPTDTQYF	TGCGCCAGCAGCTTGCTAGCGGGGGGACCCACAGATACGCAGTATTTT